What follows are 22 T cell receptor beta chains derived from one specimen sequenced in a study of human T cells and chemical hapten exposure. MiXCR, applied by TCRdb to the RACE reads, yields one record per CDR3 protein. Here the sample spans 250,000 or so distinct CDR3 sequences, roughly 8% being singletons. As for time point: pre-sensitization, week 0. This sample's treatment: therapeutic diphenylcyclopropenone sensitization with weekly scalp DPC. This material consisted of whole blood, taken in connection with sensitization to the hapten diphenylcyclopropenone (DPC). Every receptor here comes from a man aged 18 to 30 with alopecia areata. Some clones in this sample may be carry-over from other donors' samples.

This clonotype has a handful of counts. The V and J genes are TRBV11-2 and TRBJ2-5; TRBD2 agrees at 10 bases. Germline values: CDR1 SGHAT, CDR2 FQNNGV. The CDR3 runs to 14 residues. Trimming cost V 7 bases and J 5 bases; bases outside gene matches: 7. This CDR3 reads CASTLGTSAETQYF. CDR3 DNA sequence: TGTGCCAGCACCCTGGGGACTAGCGCGGAGACCCAGTACTTC. The full variable domain, its missing parts supplied by reference TRBV11-2 and TRBJ2-5, is EAGVAQSPRYKIIEKRQSVAFWCNPISGHATLYWYQQILGQGPKLLIQFQNNGVVDDSQLPKDRFSAERLKGVDSTLKIQPAKLEDSAVYLCASTLGTSAETQYFGPGTRLLVL.

This clonotype was seen many times. The chain combines TRBV12-3 or TRBV12-4 with TRBJ2-7, with D maybe TRBD1 (6 bases). V lost 5 bases, J lost 5 bases, and 13 bases lay in between. This CDR3 spans 13 amino acids. CDR3 sequence reads: CASSPGHIDEQYF. As DNA, the CDR3 is TGTGCCAGCAGTCCGGGACACATAGACGAGCAGTACTTC.

The V and J genes are TRBV5-1 and TRBJ2-7, with D maybe TRBD1 (6 bases). Germline V lookup: CDR1 SGHRS, CDR2 YFSETQ. Trimming took 4 bases from V and 5 from J, leaving 19 bases between them. This CDR3 comprises 15 residues. CDR3 DNA: TGCGCCAGCAGCCCGGATGCCGGGACAAGGCACGAGCAGTACTTC. It encodes CASSPDAGTRHEQYF.

The chain has TRBV6-2 or TRBV6-3 and TRBJ2-7; D possibly uses TRBD1 or TRBD2 (6 bases each). Trimming took 2 bases from V and 2 from J, leaving 13 bases between them. The CDR3 consists of 15 residues. CDR1 is MNHEY, CDR2 SVGEGT, per germline. The CDR3 sequence: CASSYDEGGPYEQYV. In DNA, the CDR3 is TGTGCCAGCAGTTACGACGAGGGGGGACCCTACGAGCAGTACGTC.

This clonotype has more than one count but fewer than ten. The rearrangement joins TRBV12-3 or TRBV12-4 to TRBJ1-1, with TRBD1 as a possible D gene (6 bases). The CDR3 is 17 residues long. V lost 3 bases and J lost 5, with 22 bases in between. CDR3 DNA sequence: TGTGCCAGCAGTTTTTGGGTAACGGGGGCGCGGCGGACTGAAGCTTTCTTT. Its protein is CASSFWVTGARRTEAFF.

The rearrangement uses TRBV2 and TRBJ1-1; D perhaps matches TRBD1 (5 bases). The V gene lost 2 bases and the J gene lost 1 base, with 8 bases spanning the gap. The CDR3 is 14 amino acids. Germline V lookup: CDR1 SNHLY, CDR2 FYNNEI. The DNA of the CDR3 is TGTGCCAGCAGTGAACGAACAGGGAACACTGAAGCTTTCTTT. Protein product: CASSERTGNTEAFF.

V usage is TRBV6-6 and J usage is TRBJ1-1; tentative D call: TRBD1 (6 bases). CDR1 and CDR2 from the germline V gene are MNHNY and SVGAGI (reference sequence). The ends were cut back, 2 bases at V and 7 bases at J, with 11 bases in the middle. This CDR3 spans 13 amino acids. CDR3 amino acids: CASSYGGAGEAFF. The CDR3 nucleotides are TGTGCCAGCAGTTACGGGGGGGCCGGTGAAGCTTTCTTT.

At least ten counts were recorded for this clonotype. The chain employs TRBV29-1 and TRBJ2-7; 8 bases fit TRBD2. V shed 6 bases and J 0 bases; nucleotides not matched to a gene: 4. The CDR3 length is 13 residues. CDR1 and CDR2 (germline): SQVTM, ANQGSEA. The CDR3 region is CSVLAGSSYEQYF. CDR3 coding DNA: TGCAGCGTCTTAGCGGGGAGCTCCTACGAGCAGTACTTC.

This clonotype has a handful of counts. The J gene is TRBJ2-2, the V gene TRBV7-3; no firm D call. V was trimmed by 5 bases and J by 1 base, leaving 8 bases between them. The CDR3 totals 14 residues. Per germline, CDR1 SGHTA and CDR2 FQGTGA. CDR3 sequence (DNA): TGTGCCAGCAGCCGAGCAGGGAACACCGGGGAGCTGTTTTTT. It yields the protein CASSRAGNTGELFF.

Only a few counts were recorded for this clonotype. This chain connects TRBV5-1 to TRBJ1-4; 10 nucleotides align to TRBD1. Germline V CDR1 and CDR2: SGHRS, YFSETQ. The trim removed 0 bases at V and 8 bases at J, leaving 4 bases unmatched. The CDR3 is 15 amino acids. Here the CDR3 reads CASSLGDRGGEKLFF. In nucleotides, the CDR3 is TGCGCCAGCAGCTTGGGGGACAGGGGCGGAGAAAAACTGTTTTTT.

J is TRBJ2-2 and V is TRBV9, with no clear D. Germline V gene lookup returns CDR1 SGDLS and CDR2 YYNGEE. The CDR3 contains 14 residues. With 0 bases removed from V and 2 bases from J, the gap between germline ends came to 5 bases. The CDR3 DNA reads TGTGCCAGCAGCGTAGTTGTTAACACCGGGGAGCTGTTTTTT. This translates into CASSVVVNTGELFF.

This clonotype was detected many times. The V call is TRBV12-3 or TRBV12-4, the J call TRBJ1-6; TRBD1 is a possible D gene (5 bases). V was pared by 7 bases and J by 9 bases, with 16 bases between. The CDR3 contains 14 residues. In nucleotides, the CDR3 is TGTGCCAGCAAGCGTGTGACAGATTTTTCACCCCTCCACTTT. Translated: CASKRVTDFSPLHF.

The chain couples TRBV5-6 to TRBJ1-4; perhaps TRBD1 as D (6 bases). This CDR3 has 14 amino acids. Trimming took 1 base from V and 8 from J, leaving 12 bases between them. CDR1 and CDR2 (germline): SGHDT, YYEEEE. In DNA form, the CDR3 reads TGTGCCAGCAGCTTGCACAGGGTGGCAGAAAAACTGTTTTTT. Translation: CASSLHRVAEKLFF.

V and J are TRBV2 and TRBJ1-4; 8 bases align to TRBD1. With V trimmed by 7 bases and J by 7 bases, 11 bases remained unmatched. CDR1 and CDR2 from the germline V gene are SNHLY and FYNNEI. The CDR3 runs to 15 residues. DNA for the CDR3: TGTGCCAGCACAGGGGGCGGATTTGGTGGTGAAAAACTGTTTTTT. Encoded protein: CASTGGGFGGEKLFF.

The chain combines TRBV12-3 or TRBV12-4 with TRBJ1-6; no reliable D call. The CDR3 consists of 14 residues. Trimming took off 3 bases at V and 14 bases at J, with 17 bases between the two ends. The CDR3 is CASSLSAGSLALHF. The CDR3 nucleotides read TGTGCCAGCAGTTTGTCGGCCGGGTCATTGGCCCTCCACTTT.

A few counts support this clonotype. The rearrangement uses TRBV5-1 and TRBJ1-1; 7 bases line up with TRBD1. Trimming took 4 bases from V and 1 from J; bases not matched to a gene: 10. Germline CDR1 reads SGHRS; CDR2 reads YFSETQ. The CDR3 covers 16 residues. The CDR3 protein is CASSPRAGQQNTEAFF. In nucleotides, the CDR3 is TGCGCCAGCAGCCCGAGGGCGGGACAGCAGAACACTGAAGCTTTCTTT.

The gene calls are TRBV7-2 and TRBJ2-7, with D possibly matching TRBD1 (6 bases). The CDR3 has 14 amino acids. Germline V CDR1 and CDR2: SGHTA, FQGNSA. Trimming left V 0 bases short and J 6 bases short, with 12 bases between. The DNA of the CDR3 is TGTGCCAGCAGCTTAGCTTTCACAGGGACCGAGCAGTACTTC. Protein sequence: CASSLAFTGTEQYF.

A few counts support this clonotype. CDR3 loop: CASSSYTQASYEQYF. The CDR3 nucleotides are TGTGCCAGCAGCTCATATACTCAAGCATCCTACGAGCAGTACTTC. This chain joins TRBV7-9 and TRBJ2-7, with D unresolved. The CDR3 loop spans 15 amino acids. The germline V and J ends were trimmed by 4 bases and 1 base, with 14 bases remaining between them. Germline loops: CDR1 SEHNR, CDR2 FQNEAQ (reference sequence).

V is TRBV2 and J is TRBJ1-4; D remains ambiguous. Germline CDR1 SNHLY, CDR2 FYNNEI. This CDR3 spans 14 amino acids. V was cut by 4 bases and J by 0 bases, with 6 bases left in between. CDR3 sequence (DNA): TGTGCCAGCAGTGTGGGAACAACTAATGAAAAACTGTTTTTT. As protein: CASSVGTTNEKLFF.

This clonotype appeared many times. The chain carries TRBV3-1 and TRBJ1-1; 10 positions match TRBD1. V trimming: 0 bases; J trimming: 5 bases; junction bases outside the gene matches: 3. The germline gives CDR1 LGHDT, CDR2 YNNKEL (reference sequence). This CDR3 is built from 15 residues. CDR3 in DNA: TGTGCCAGCAGCCAAGAACGGACAGGGGGGACTGAAGCTTTCTTT. Protein product: CASSQERTGGTEAFF.

This clonotype has more than one count but fewer than ten. The CDR3 region has the DNA TGTGCCAGCACTCATACCGGGACAGGGGAGCGAGTGGAGCTGTTTTTT. Its protein product is CASTHTGTGERVELFF. V usage is TRBV6-5 and J usage is TRBJ2-2; 10 nucleotides line up with TRBD1. Germline values: CDR1 MNHEY, CDR2 SVGAGI. V was clipped by 7 bases and J by 10 bases; unmatched bases: 15. The length of the CDR3 is 16 residues.

This clonotype was detected ten times or more. The gene calls are TRBV10-3 and TRBJ2-7, with 7 bases identical to TRBD1. Germline CDR1 reads ENHRY; CDR2 reads SYGVKD. CDR3 length: 14 residues. J was trimmed by 2 bases and V by 3 bases; bases with no gene match: 4. CDR3 DNA: TGTGCCATCAGTGAATCGCAGGGGGCCTACGAGCAGTACTTC. Translating gives CAISESQGAYEQYF.